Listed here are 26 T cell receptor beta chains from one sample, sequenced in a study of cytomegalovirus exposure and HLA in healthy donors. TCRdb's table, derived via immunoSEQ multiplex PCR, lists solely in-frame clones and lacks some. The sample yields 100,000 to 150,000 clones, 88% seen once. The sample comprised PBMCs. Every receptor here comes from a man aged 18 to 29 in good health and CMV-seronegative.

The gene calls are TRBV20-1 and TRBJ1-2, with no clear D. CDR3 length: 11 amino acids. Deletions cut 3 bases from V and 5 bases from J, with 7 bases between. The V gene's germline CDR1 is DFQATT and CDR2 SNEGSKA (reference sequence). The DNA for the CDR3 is TGCAGTGCTAGTCACGGTTATGGCTACACCTTC. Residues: CSASHGYGYTF.

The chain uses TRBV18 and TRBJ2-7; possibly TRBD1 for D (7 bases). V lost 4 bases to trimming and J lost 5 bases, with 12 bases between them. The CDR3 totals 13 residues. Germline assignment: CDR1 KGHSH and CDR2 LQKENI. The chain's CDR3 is CASSRSRGDEQYF. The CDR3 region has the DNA TGTGCCAGCTCACGATCCAGGGGGGACGAGCAGTACTTC.

Here the CDR3 reads CASSPHTSDWREGYEQFF. The CDR3 DNA follows: TGTGCCAGTAGTCCCCATACCTCCGACTGGCGGGAGGGCTATGAGCAGTTCTTC. The V call is TRBV19, the J call TRBJ2-1; 9 bases fit TRBD2. The CDR3 totals 18 residues. V lost 5 bases and J lost 8; bases outside the gene matches: 19. Germline V CDR1 and CDR2: LNHDA, SQIVND (reference sequence).

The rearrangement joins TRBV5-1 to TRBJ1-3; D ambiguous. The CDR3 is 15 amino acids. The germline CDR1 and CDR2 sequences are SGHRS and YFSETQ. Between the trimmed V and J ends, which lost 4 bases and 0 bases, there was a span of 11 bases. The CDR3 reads CASSLTPYSGNTIYF. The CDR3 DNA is TGCGCCAGCAGCCTGACACCGTACTCTGGAAACACCATATATTTT.

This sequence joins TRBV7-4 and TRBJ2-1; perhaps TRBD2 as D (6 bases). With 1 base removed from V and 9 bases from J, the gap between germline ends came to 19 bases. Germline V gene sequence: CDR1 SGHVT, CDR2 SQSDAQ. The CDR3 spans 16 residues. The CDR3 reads CASSLEVPRGSGEQFF. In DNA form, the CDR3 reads TGTGCCAGCAGCTTAGAGGTACCCCGGGGGTCCGGTGAGCAGTTCTTC.

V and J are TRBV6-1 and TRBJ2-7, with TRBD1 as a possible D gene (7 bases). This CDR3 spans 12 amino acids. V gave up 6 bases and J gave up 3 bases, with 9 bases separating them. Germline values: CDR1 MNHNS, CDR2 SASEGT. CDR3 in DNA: TGTGCCAGCAGCAGGGGGGTCTACGAGCAGTACTTC. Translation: CASSRGVYEQYF.

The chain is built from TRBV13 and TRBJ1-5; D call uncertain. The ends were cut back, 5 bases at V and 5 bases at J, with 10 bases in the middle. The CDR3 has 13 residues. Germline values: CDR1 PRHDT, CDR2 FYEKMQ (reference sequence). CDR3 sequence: CASSEGRDQPQHF. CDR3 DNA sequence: TGTGCCAGCAGCGAGGGTAGGGATCAGCCCCAGCATTTT.

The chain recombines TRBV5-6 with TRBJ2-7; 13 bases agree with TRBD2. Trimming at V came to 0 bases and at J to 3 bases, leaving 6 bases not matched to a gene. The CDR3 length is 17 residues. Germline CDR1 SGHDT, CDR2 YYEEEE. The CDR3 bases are TGTGCCAGCAGCTTGGGACTAGCGGGAGGACAACTCTACGAGCAGTACTTC. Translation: CASSLGLAGGQLYEQYF.

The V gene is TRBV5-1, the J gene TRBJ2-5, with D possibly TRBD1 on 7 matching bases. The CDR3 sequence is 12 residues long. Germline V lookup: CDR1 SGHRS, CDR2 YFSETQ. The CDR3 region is CASGGTQETQYF. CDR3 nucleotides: TGCGCTTCAGGGGGGACCCAAGAGACCCAGTACTTC.

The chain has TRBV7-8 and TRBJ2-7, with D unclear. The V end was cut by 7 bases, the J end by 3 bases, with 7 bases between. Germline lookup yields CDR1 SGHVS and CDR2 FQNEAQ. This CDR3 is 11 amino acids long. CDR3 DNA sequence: TGTGCCAGCAAGAGTCACTACGAGCAGTACTTC. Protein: CASKSHYEQYF.

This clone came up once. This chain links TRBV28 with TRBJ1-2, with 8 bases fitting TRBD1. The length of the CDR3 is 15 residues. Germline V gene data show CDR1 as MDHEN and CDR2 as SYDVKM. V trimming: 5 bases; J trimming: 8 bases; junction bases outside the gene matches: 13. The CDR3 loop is CASSPWDRKSGGYTF. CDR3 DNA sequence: TGTGCCAGCAGTCCTTGGGACAGGAAAAGCGGAGGCTACACCTTC.

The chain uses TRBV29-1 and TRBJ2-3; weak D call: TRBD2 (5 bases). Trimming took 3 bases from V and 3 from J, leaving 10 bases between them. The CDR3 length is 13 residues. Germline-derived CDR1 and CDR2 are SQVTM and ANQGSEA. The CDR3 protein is CSVDPGGTDTQYF. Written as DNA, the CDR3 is TGCAGCGTTGATCCAGGCGGGACAGATACGCAGTATTTT.

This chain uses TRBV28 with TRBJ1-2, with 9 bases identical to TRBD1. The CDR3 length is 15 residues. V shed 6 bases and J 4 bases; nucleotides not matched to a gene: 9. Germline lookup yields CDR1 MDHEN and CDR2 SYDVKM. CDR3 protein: CASSATGTGTYGYTF. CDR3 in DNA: TGTGCCAGCAGCGCAACCGGGACAGGGACCTATGGCTACACCTTC.

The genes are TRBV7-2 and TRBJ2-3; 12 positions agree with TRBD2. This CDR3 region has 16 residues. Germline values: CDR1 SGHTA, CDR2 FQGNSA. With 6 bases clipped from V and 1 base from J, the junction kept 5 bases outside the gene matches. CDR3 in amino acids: CASRLTSGGRTDTQYF. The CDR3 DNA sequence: TGTGCCAGCAGACTAACTAGCGGGGGGCGCACAGATACGCAGTATTTT.

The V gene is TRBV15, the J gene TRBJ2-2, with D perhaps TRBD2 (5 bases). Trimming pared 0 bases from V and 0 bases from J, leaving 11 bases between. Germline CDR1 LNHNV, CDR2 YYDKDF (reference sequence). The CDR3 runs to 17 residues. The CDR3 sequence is CATSRDFTGTNTGELFF. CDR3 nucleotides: TGTGCCACCAGCAGAGATTTCACGGGAACGAACACCGGGGAGCTGTTTTTT.

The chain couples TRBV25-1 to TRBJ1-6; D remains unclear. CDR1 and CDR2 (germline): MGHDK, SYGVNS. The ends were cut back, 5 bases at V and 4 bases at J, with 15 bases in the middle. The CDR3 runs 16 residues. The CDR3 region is CASSHGTGSYNSPLHF. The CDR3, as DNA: TGTGCCAGCAGTCACGGAACGGGGAGTTATAATTCACCCCTCCACTTT.

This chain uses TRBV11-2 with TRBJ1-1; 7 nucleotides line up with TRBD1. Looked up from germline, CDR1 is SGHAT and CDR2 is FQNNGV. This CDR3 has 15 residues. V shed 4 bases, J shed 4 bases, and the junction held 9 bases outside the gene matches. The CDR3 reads CASSWRTGGGTEAFF. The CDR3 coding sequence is TGTGCCAGCAGCTGGCGGACAGGTGGTGGCACTGAAGCTTTCTTT.

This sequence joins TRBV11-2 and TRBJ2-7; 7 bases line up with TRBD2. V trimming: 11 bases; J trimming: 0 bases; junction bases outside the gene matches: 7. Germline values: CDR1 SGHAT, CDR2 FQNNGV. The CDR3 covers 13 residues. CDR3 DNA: TGTGCCGCCGAGGGCGGGAGCTCCTACGAGCAGTACTTC. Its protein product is CAAEGGSSYEQYF.

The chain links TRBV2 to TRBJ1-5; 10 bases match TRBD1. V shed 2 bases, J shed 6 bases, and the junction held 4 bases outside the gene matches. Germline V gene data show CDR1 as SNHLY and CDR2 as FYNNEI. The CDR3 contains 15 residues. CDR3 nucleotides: TGTGCCAGCAGTGAAAGACAGGGGGCTAGTCAGCCCCAGCATTTT. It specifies CASSERQGASQPQHF. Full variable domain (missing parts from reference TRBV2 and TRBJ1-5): EPEVTQTPSHQVTQMGQEVILRCVPISNHLYFYWYRQILGQKVEFLVSFYNNEISEKSEIFDDQFSVERPDGSNFTLKIRSTKLEDSAMYFCASSERQGASQPQHFGDGTRLSIL.

Here the CDR3 reads CASSLGGGGTYEQYF. CDR3 DNA: TGCGCCAGCAGCTTGGGAGGTGGCGGAACCTACGAGCAGTACTTC. V and J are TRBV5-1 and TRBJ2-7; no clear D. V lost 0 bases and J 2 bases, leaving 12 bases between the germline ends. The CDR3 is made up of 15 amino acids. CDR1 SGHRS and CDR2 YFSETQ come from the germline V gene. Using reference TRBV5-1 and TRBJ2-7 for the parts outside the CDR3, the full variable domain is KAGVTQTPRYLIKTRGQQVTLSCSPISGHRSVSWYQQTPGQGLQFLFEYFSETQRNKGNFPGRFSGRQFSNSRSEMNVSTLELGDSALYLCASSLGGGGTYEQYFGPGTRLTVT.

The DNA for the CDR3 is TGTGCCAGCAGTTCACCGGCCAGGACAGGGGAGAACTACGAGCAGTACTTC. This codes for CASSSPARTGENYEQYF. J is TRBJ2-7 and V is TRBV28; 9 bases are shared with TRBD1. The CDR3 consists of 17 residues. The V gene end was trimmed by 4 bases and the J gene end by 3 bases; junction bases not matched to a gene: 13. Per the germline V gene, CDR1 is MDHEN and CDR2 is SYDVKM.

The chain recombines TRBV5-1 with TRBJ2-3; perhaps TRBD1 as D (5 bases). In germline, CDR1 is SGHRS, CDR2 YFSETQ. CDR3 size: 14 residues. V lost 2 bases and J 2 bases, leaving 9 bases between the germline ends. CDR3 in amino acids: CASSLRQNTDTQYF. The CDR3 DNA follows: TGCGCCAGCAGCTTAAGACAGAACACAGATACGCAGTATTTT.

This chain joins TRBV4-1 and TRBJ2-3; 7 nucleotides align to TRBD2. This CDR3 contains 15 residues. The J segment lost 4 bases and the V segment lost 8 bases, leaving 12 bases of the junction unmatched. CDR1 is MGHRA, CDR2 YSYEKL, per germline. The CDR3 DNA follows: TGCGCCAGCCGACGGTTAGCGGGTACTGCAGATACGCAGTATTTT. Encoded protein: CASRRLAGTADTQYF.

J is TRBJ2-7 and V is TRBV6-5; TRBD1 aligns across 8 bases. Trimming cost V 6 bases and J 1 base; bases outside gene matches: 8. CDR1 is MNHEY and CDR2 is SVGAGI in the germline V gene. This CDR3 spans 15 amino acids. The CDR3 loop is CASRRATGASYEQYF. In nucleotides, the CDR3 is TGTGCCAGCAGGAGAGCGACAGGGGCTTCCTACGAGCAGTACTTC.

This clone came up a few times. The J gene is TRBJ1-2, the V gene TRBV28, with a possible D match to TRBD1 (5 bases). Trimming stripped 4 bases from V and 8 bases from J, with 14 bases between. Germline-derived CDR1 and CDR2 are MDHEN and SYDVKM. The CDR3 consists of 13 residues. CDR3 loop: CASSWSQGMGYTF. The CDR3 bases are TGTGCCAGCAGTTGGTCGCAGGGTATGGGCTACACCTTC.

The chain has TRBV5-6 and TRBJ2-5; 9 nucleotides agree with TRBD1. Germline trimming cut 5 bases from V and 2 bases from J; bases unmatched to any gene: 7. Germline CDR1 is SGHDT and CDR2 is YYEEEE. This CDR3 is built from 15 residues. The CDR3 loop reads CASRSAGTGQETQYF. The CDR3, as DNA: TGTGCCAGCAGATCCGCCGGGACAGGGCAAGAGACCCAGTACTTC.